The 16 T cell receptor beta chains below come from one sample, sequenced in a study of shared clonotypes between healthy human individuals. Produced via immunoSEQ multiplex PCR; TCRdb's table is partial and in-frame only. The repertoire consists of millions of clones, with roughly 91% occurring once and the leading ten covering 1.7%. The naive CD8 fraction comprised CD45RO-negative cells positively selected for CCR7 and excluded terminally differentiated effector memory CD45RA+ cells. Sequenced input: naive CD8+ T cells from PBMCs. These receptor sequences come from a man younger than 30 in good health. Some clones in this sample may be carry-over from other donors' samples.

The genes are TRBV2 and TRBJ2-7, with D maybe TRBD1 (6 bases). The CDR3 runs to 14 residues. The germline V gene encodes CDR1 SNHLY and CDR2 FYNNEI. Between the trimmed V and J ends, which lost 6 bases and 2 bases, there was a span of 14 bases. CDR3 region: CASSIRGTPYEQYF. DNA for the CDR3: TGTGCCAGCAGCATCAGGGGAACCCCCTACGAGCAGTACTTC.

This clone appeared a single time. The CDR3 sequence: CASSLTVIGTSGYNEQFF. DNA of the CDR3: TGTGCCAGCAGCCTAACTGTAATTGGGACTAGCGGATACAATGAGCAGTTCTTC. The V call is TRBV11-2, the J call TRBJ2-1, with TRBD2 matching 11 bases. CDR1 is SGHAT and CDR2 is FQNNGV in the germline V gene. J was trimmed by 4 bases and V by 5 bases; bases with no gene match: 13. This CDR3 comprises 18 residues.

The V call is TRBV7-9, the J call TRBJ1-1; no reliable D call. The ends were cut back, 5 bases at V and 10 bases at J, with 14 bases in the middle. This CDR3 region has 12 residues. CDR1 SEHNR and CDR2 FQNEAQ come from the germline V gene (reference sequence). CDR3 protein: CASSPHIDVAFF. The CDR3 DNA is TGTGCCAGCAGCCCCCACATAGACGTAGCTTTCTTT.

Comments on this clone: A read error may produce the germline difference seen at one junction end. The chain has TRBV10-3 and TRBJ1-1; D not resolved. The germline V gene encodes CDR1 ENHRY and CDR2 SYGVKD. This CDR3 is 13 amino acids long. DNA of the CDR3: TGTGCCAGCAGTTACGCCCCTGGCACTGAAGCTTTCTTT. Translation gives CASSYAPGTEAFF.

The chain uses TRBV5-4 and TRBJ2-3; 9 nucleotides align to TRBD1. Germline assignment: CDR1 SGHNT and CDR2 YYREEE (reference sequence). The CDR3 is 15 amino acids. V shed 3 bases, J shed 4 bases, and the junction held 6 bases outside the gene matches. The CDR3 loop reads CASSSMGQGSDTQYF. CDR3 nucleotide sequence: TGTGCCAGCAGCTCCATGGGACAGGGTTCAGATACGCAGTATTTT.

J is TRBJ2-1 and V is TRBV6-1; D is perhaps TRBD2 (6 bases). The germline CDR1 and CDR2 sequences are MNHNS and SASEGT. Trimming pared 7 bases from V and 7 bases from J, leaving 8 bases between. The CDR3 sequence is 11 residues long. CDR3 residues: CASNAGNEQFF. In DNA form, the CDR3 reads TGTGCCAGCAACGCGGGAAATGAGCAGTTCTTC.

This chain joins TRBV28 and TRBJ2-7; 7 bases map to TRBD2. The trim removed 5 bases at V and 2 bases at J, leaving 6 bases unmatched. The CDR3 is 14 residues long. Per germline, CDR1 MDHEN and CDR2 SYDVKM. The CDR3 coding sequence is TGTGCCAGCAGTCGGGGGGTACCTACCTACGAGCAGTACTTC. This codes for CASSRGVPTYEQYF.

The chain recombines TRBV5-6 with TRBJ2-4; weak D call: TRBD1 (5 bases). This CDR3 spans 15 amino acids. Germline CDR1 and CDR2: SGHDT and YYEEEE. V dropped 0 bases and J dropped 0 bases, with 7 bases sitting between them. The CDR3 sequence: CASSLGGVAKNIQYF. CDR3 DNA sequence: TGTGCCAGCAGCTTGGGGGGCGTAGCCAAAAACATTCAGTACTTC.

The V call is TRBV27, the J call TRBJ1-5; D unresolved. Trimming stripped 5 bases from V and 5 bases from J, with 10 bases between. The germline V gene encodes CDR1 MNHEY and CDR2 SMNVEV (reference sequence). The CDR3 extends over 13 amino acids. Here the CDR3 reads CASSVTFHQPQHF. The DNA of the CDR3 is TGTGCCAGCAGTGTCACTTTTCATCAGCCCCAGCATTTT.

This rearrangement joins TRBV20-1 to TRBJ1-2, with unresolved D. This CDR3 comprises 10 residues. Germline assignment: CDR1 DFQATT and CDR2 SNEGSKA (reference sequence). V was pared by 6 bases and J by 7 bases, with 9 bases between. DNA for the CDR3: TGCAGTGCATCAAGCAGTGGCTACACCTTC. This translates into CSASSSGYTF.

This clone was seen a single time. CDR3 region: CASSPKPGQAKNTEAFF. The CDR3 DNA sequence: TGTGCCAGCAGCCCCAAGCCCGGACAGGCCAAAAACACTGAAGCTTTCTTT. The chain has TRBV27 and TRBJ1-1; 7 bases align to TRBD1. After removal of 6 bases from V and 2 bases from J, the junction contained 15 bases not matched to a gene. Germline assignment: CDR1 MNHEY and CDR2 SMNVEV (reference sequence). The CDR3 loop spans 17 amino acids.

The chain recombines TRBV28 with TRBJ2-2, with D possibly TRBD2 on 6 matching bases. The CDR3 is 16 residues long. Germline V gene lookup returns CDR1 MDHEN and CDR2 SYDVKM. Trimming pared 4 bases from V and 0 bases from J, leaving 12 bases between. CDR3 DNA sequence: TGTGCCAGCAGTTCGAATGCGGGGTCGAACACCGGGGAGCTGTTTTTT. This gives the protein CASSSNAGSNTGELFF.

The chain employs TRBV28 and TRBJ1-5; TRBD1 matches 11 bases. Germline CDR1 MDHEN, CDR2 SYDVKM. The junction had 12 bases not matched to a gene; V was cut back by 9 bases and J by 2 bases. The CDR3 runs 17 residues. The CDR3 here is CASCRTGQGVGNQPQHF. CDR3 bases: TGTGCCAGTTGCAGGACGGGACAGGGGGTAGGCAATCAGCCCCAGCATTTT.

V gene TRBV4-1 combines with J gene TRBJ2-2; TRBD2 is a possible D gene (5 bases). The CDR3 length is 15 residues. V lost 1 base and J lost 7, with 13 bases in between. The germline V gene has CDR1 MGHRA and CDR2 YSYEKL. CDR3 protein: CASSQVWLAGGELFF. In nucleotides, the CDR3 is TGCGCCAGCAGCCAAGTATGGCTAGCCGGCGGGGAGCTGTTTTTT.

Remarks on this clone: Other DNA sequences in the sample encode the same CDR3. The chain uses TRBV27 and TRBJ2-7; D may be TRBD1 (5 bases). The ends were cut back, 4 bases at V and 1 base at J, with 8 bases in the middle. CDR1 is MNHEY, CDR2 SMNVEV, per germline (reference sequence). The CDR3 covers 13 residues. The CDR3 reads CASSSTVSYEQYF. The CDR3, as DNA: TGTGCCAGCAGTTCGACAGTATCCTACGAGCAGTACTTC.

The J gene is TRBJ2-1, the V gene TRBV28, with 8 bases matching TRBD1. J gave up 5 bases and V 4 bases, and 4 bases lay outside the gene matches. CDR1 MDHEN and CDR2 SYDVKM come from the germline V gene. This CDR3 spans 14 amino acids. Written as DNA, the CDR3 is TGTGCCAGCAGTTCCGGGACAGGCCACAATGAGCAGTTCTTC. Its protein is CASSSGTGHNEQFF.